Included here is one TCR beta chain sequence, with context. Enrolment of Seattle patients took place during active infection, and they were followed longitudinally. The data were obtained in a study of blood T cell repertoires in COVID-19. Across the whole study: Specimens from acute and convalescent COVID-19 originated in the United States, Italy and Spain.

Per the study methods: Cell counts per sample came from amplifying reference gene primers. The table came from immunoSEQ multiplex PCR; TCRdb's copy has only in-frame clones and leaves some out. Clone size and the V and J calls come from that table; the DNA yielded D and trimming. The profile shows a few hundred thousand clones, approximately 87% of them singletons. V gave up 2 bases and J gave up 2 bases, with 18 bases separating them. Germline CDR1 reads GTSNPN; CDR2 reads SVGIG (reference sequence). The CDR3 contains 17 residues. Sequenced material: peripheral blood. This TCR came from a woman aged 30 to 39 with COVID-19, enrolled during active disease. The chain uses TRBV30 and TRBJ2-2, with a tentative D call TRBD2 (6 bases). The CDR3 DNA reads TGTGCCTGGAGTAAGGGACTCACCCAGGGAAACACCGGGGAGCTGTTTTTT. Translated: CAWSKGLTQGNTGELFF. The full variable domain, in which reference TRBV30 and TRBJ2-2 provide the parts outside the CDR3, is SQTIHQWPATLVQPVGSPLSLECTVEGTSNPNLYWYRQAAGRGLQLLFYSVGIGQISSEVPQNLSASRPQDRQFILSSKKLLLSDSGFYLCAWSKGLTQGNTGELFFGEGSRLTVL.